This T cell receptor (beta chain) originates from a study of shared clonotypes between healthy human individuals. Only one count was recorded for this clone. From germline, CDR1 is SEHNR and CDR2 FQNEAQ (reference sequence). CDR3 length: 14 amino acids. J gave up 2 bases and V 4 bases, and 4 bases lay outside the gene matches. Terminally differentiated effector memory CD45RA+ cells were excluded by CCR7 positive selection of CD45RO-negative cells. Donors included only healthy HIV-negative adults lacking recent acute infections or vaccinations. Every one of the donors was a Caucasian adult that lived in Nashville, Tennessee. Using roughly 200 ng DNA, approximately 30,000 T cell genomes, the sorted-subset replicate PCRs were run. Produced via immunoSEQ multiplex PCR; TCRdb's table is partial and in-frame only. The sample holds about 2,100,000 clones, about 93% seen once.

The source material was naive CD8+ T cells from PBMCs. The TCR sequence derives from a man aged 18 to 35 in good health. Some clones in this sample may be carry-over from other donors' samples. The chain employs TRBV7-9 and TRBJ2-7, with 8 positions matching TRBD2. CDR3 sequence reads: CASSWGGRTYEQYF. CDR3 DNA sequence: TGTGCCAGCAGCTGGGGCGGGAGGACCTACGAGCAGTACTTC.